This TCR beta chain was identified in a study of a mutant IDH1 vaccine in newly diagnosed glioma. At the level of the study: Patients got their first vaccination 4-6 weeks after radiotherapy alone, or with temozolomide cycles. Radiotherapy, temozolomide, or both had been given previously, and both were given to most. Overall study results and limits: The vaccine induced immune responses, and these occurred in around 93% of patients.

The table came from immunoSEQ multiplex PCR; TCRdb's copy has only in-frame clones and leaves some out. The sample yields 30,000 to 45,000 clones, 75% seen once. Time point noted: week 47, end of study. Every vaccine dose comprised 300 ug of mutant IDH1 20-mer peptide plus topical imiquimod. Comments on this clone: Its matching antigen is unknown.

The length of the CDR3 is 12 residues. Germline CDR1 LNHDA, CDR2 SQIVND (reference sequence). The ends lost 6 bases at V and 11 bases at J; junction bases unmatched: 4. The chain joins TRBV19 to TRBJ2-3; TRBD2 aligns across 11 bases. The source of this sequence is a man aged 35 to 55 with glioma. The sample was PBMCs, taken from a glioma patient whose treatment included an IDH1 peptide vaccine. CDR3 DNA: TGTGCCAGTAGACTAGCGGGAGAGAGGCAGTATTTT. The encoded protein is CASRLAGERQYF.